Shown below are 7 T cell receptor beta chains from a single sample sequenced in a study of T cell repertoires in cytomegalovirus infection. These receptors have no known antigen. One entry per CDR3 protein results from TCRdb running MiXCR on the reads. The sample consists of 360,000 or so distinct CDR3 sequences, about 32% of them appearing once. Specimen: cultured PBMCs, collected from culture after CMV antigen stimulation. The receptors shown here come from a human donor in good health (CMV status not recorded). Some clones in this sample may be carry-over from other donors' samples.

The rearrangement joins TRBV6-2 or TRBV6-3 to TRBJ1-5, with D perhaps matching TRBD1 (6 bases). Between the trimmed V and J ends, which lost 6 bases and 10 bases, there was a span of 10 bases. Per the germline V gene, CDR1 is MNHEY and CDR2 is SVGEGT. The CDR3 length is 11 residues. The CDR3 is CASSQGGPQHF. CDR3 nucleotide sequence: TGTGCCAGCAGCCAAGGGGGTCCCCAGCATTTT.

This chain connects TRBV7-2 to TRBJ1-4; D is unresolved. With 1 base removed from V and 0 bases from J, the gap between germline ends came to 6 bases. There are 15 residues in the CDR3. Germline-derived CDR1 and CDR2 are SGHTA and FQGNSA. The CDR3 region is CASSLVGSTNEKLFF. CDR3 nucleotide sequence: TGTGCCAGCAGCTTAGTAGGGTCAACTAATGAAAAACTGTTTTTT. Looking up the rest from reference TRBV7-2 and TRBJ1-4 gives the full variable domain: GAGVSQSPSNKVTEKGKDVELRCDPISGHTALYWYRQSLGQGLEFLIYFQGNSAPDKSGLPSDRFSAERTGGSVSTLTIQRTQQEDSAVYLCASSLVGSTNEKLFFGSGTQLSVL.

This clonotype was picked up a small number of times. The chain links TRBV4-1 to TRBJ1-1, with TRBD1 as a possible D gene (6 bases). Germline CDR1 and CDR2: MGHRA and YSYEKL. This CDR3 has 14 residues. With 0 bases removed from V and 1 base from J, the gap between germline ends came to 6 bases. CDR3 sequence (DNA): TGCGCCAGCAGCCAAGAGGGGGCGAACACTGAAGCTTTCTTT. Protein product: CASSQEGANTEAFF.

The V call is TRBV6-2 or TRBV6-3, the J call TRBJ2-1; possibly TRBD2 for D (5 bases). The V gene's germline CDR1 is MNHEY and CDR2 SVGEGT. The CDR3 has 14 residues. V shed 6 bases and J shed 0 bases, with 9 bases lying between them. CDR3 bases: TGTGCCAGCAGGGGAGCTAGCTCCTACAATGAGCAGTTCTTC. This encodes CASRGASSYNEQFF.

This rearrangement joins TRBV19 to TRBJ2-7, with 8 bases aligning to TRBD2. Trimming at V came to 5 bases and at J to 6 bases, leaving 9 bases not matched to a gene. CDR3 size: 14 residues. Germline CDR1 LNHDA, CDR2 SQIVND (reference sequence). The CDR3 DNA sequence: TGTGCCAGTAGTTTCGGGACTAGGTCCAGCGAGCAGTACTTC. This sequence encodes CASSFGTRSSEQYF.

The chain combines TRBV5-5 with TRBJ1-1; tentative D call: TRBD1 (5 bases). Trimming removed 0 bases at V and 3 bases at J, with 15 bases between. This CDR3 comprises 16 residues. Germline CDR1 is SGHKS and CDR2 is YYEKEE (reference sequence). CDR3 coding DNA: TGTGCCAGCAGCTTGGCCACAGGAGTTCGGTACACTGAAGCTTTCTTT. Its translation: CASSLATGVRYTEAFF.

V is TRBV7-9 and J is TRBJ2-3; 7 bases map to TRBD2. V shed 5 bases, J shed 2 bases, and the junction held 19 bases outside the gene matches. CDR3 size: 19 residues. Germline-derived CDR1 and CDR2 are SEHNR and FQNEAQ (reference sequence). CDR3 in amino acids: CASSILRAGEPLLTDTQYF. The CDR3 region has the DNA TGTGCCAGCAGCATCCTGAGGGCGGGAGAACCCTTACTCACAGATACGCAGTATTTT.